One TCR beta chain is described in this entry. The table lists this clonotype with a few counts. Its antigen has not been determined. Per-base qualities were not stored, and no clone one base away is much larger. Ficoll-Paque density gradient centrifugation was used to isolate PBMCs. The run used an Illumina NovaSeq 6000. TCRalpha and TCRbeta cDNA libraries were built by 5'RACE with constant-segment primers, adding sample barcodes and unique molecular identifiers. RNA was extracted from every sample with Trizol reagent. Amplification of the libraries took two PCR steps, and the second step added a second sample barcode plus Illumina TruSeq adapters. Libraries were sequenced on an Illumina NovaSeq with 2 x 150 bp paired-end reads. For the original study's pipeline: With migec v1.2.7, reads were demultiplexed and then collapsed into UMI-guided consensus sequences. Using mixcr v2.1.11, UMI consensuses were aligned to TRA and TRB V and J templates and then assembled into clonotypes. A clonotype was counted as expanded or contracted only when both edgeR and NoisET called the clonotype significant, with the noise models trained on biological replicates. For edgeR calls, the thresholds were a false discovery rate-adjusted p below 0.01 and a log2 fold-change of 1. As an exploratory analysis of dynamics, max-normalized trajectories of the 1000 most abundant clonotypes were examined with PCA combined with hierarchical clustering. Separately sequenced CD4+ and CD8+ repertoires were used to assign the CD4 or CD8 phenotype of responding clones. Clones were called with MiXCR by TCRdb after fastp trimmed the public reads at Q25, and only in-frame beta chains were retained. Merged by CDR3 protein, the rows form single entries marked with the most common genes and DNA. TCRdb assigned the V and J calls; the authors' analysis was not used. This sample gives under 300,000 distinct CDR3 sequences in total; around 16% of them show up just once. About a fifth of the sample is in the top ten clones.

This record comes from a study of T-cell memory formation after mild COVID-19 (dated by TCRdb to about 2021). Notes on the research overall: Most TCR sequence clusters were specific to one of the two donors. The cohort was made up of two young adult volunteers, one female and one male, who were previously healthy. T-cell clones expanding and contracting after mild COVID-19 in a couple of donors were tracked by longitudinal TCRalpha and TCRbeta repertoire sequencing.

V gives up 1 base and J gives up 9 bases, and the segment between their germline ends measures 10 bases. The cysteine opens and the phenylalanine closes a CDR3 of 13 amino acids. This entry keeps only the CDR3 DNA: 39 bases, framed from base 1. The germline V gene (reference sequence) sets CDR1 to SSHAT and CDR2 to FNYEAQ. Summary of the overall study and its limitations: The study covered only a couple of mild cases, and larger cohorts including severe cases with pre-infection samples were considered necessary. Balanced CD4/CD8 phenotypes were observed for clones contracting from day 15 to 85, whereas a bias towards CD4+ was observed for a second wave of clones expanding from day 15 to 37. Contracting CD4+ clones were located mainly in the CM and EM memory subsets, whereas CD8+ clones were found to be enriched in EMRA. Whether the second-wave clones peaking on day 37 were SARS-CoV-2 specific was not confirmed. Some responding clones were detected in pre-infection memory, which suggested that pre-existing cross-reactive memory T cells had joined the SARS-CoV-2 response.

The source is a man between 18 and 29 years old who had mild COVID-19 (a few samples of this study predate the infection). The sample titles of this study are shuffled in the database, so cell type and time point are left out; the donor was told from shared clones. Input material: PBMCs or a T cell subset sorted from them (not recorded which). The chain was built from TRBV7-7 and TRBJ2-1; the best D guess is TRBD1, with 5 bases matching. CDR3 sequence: CASSLGWGGEQFF. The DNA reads TGTGCCAGCAGCTTAGGGTGGGGCGGTGAGCAGTTCTTC.